In this sample, the clone carrying this T cell receptor beta chain turned up once. Its antigen is not identified. This record belongs to a study of Ad26.COV2.S vaccination and SARS-CoV-2 variants. The wider study: As a participant in COV1001, the donor was in the Ad26.COV2.S trial arm. Once or twice, 56 days apart, Ad26.COV2.S was delivered intramuscularly. Notes on the study in general: Higher spike-specific TCR breadth was found in vaccine recipients than in placebo recipients. An underestimation of total T cell responses may have resulted from the TCR breadth and depth analyses.

Germline V gene lookup returns CDR1 SGHNT and CDR2 YYREEE (reference sequence). The V gene lost 4 bases and the J gene lost 7 bases, with 14 bases spanning the gap. This CDR3 is 14 amino acids long. As to treatment: 19 received Ad26.COV2.S at low or high dose, single or two shots; 5 received placebo; per-sample allocation not given. Samples came from day 63 after the first vaccine or placebo injection. This table comes from immunoSEQ multiplex PCR, and its TCRdb copy is limited to in-frame clones, with some not included. The sample lists around 400,000 clones; 89% were seen once. This chain joins TRBV5-4 and TRBJ1-4; D uncertain. The sample was peripheral blood, taken in a trial of Ad26.COV2.S vaccine versus placebo. The origin of this receptor is a person aged 18-65 years who received the Ad26.COV2.S COVID-19 vaccine or a placebo. The CDR3 here is CASSPSGRGEKLFF. DNA for the CDR3: TGTGCCAGCAGCCCTTCCGGGCGCGGTGAAAAACTGTTTTTT.